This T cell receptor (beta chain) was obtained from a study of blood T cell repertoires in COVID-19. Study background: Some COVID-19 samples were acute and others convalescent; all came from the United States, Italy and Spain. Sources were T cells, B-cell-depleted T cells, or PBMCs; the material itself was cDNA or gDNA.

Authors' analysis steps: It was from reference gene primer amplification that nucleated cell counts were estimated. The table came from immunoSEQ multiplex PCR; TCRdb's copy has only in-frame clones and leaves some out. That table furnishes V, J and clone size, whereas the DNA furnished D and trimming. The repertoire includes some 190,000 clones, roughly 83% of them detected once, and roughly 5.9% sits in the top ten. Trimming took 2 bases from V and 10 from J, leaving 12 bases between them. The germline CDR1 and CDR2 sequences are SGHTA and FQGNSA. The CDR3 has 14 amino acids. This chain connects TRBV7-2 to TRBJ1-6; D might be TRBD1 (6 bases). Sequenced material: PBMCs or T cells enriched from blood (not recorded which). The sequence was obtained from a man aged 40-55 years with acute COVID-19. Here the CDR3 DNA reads TGTGCCAGCAGCTTACAGGGGAGACAGTCACCCCTCCACTTT. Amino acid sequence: CASSLQGRQSPLHF.